The next 8 T cell receptor beta chains were all read from a single sample in a study of T cells after yellow fever vaccination. Each CDR3 protein gets one entry after TCRdb re-called the 5' RACE reads with MiXCR. This sample has just over 300,000 distinct CDR3 sequences, with 3.6% found just once. The sequencing used PBMCs, collected on the day of the yellow fever booster vaccination. These receptor sequences come from a man between 18 and 29 years old who received the YFV17D yellow fever vaccine.

The V call is TRBV6-1, the J call TRBJ2-7; D ambiguous. Germline loops: CDR1 MNHNS, CDR2 SASEGT. Deletions cut 3 bases from V and 0 bases from J, with 12 bases between. CDR3 length equals 15 residues. The CDR3 region is CASSDFGGSSYEQYF. CDR3 DNA: TGTGCCAGCAGTGATTTCGGCGGAAGCTCCTACGAGCAGTACTTC.

This clonotype was observed at least ten times. The CDR3 coding sequence is TGCGCCAGCAGCCAAGGAGGGCCAGGGGTCTCACCCCTCCACTTT. This sequence encodes CASSQGGPGVSPLHF. V gene TRBV4-1 combines with J gene TRBJ1-6; maybe TRBD1 (6 bases). This CDR3 has 15 residues. The ends were cut back, 1 base at V and 10 bases at J, with 14 bases in the middle. Per the germline V gene, CDR1 is MGHRA and CDR2 is YSYEKL.

This clonotype turned up a few times. The J gene is TRBJ2-7, the V gene TRBV6-2 or TRBV6-3, with D possibly being TRBD2 (5 bases). In germline, CDR1 is MNHEY, CDR2 SVGEGT. The V end was cut by 2 bases, the J end by 0 bases, with 11 bases between. There are 15 residues in the CDR3. The CDR3 region has the DNA TGTGCCAGCAGTTACGCGTACGGGGTCTCCTACGAGCAGTACTTC. It codes for CASSYAYGVSYEQYF.

This clonotype was found a few times. The chain joins TRBV4-1 to TRBJ2-1; D might be TRBD2 (7 bases). The CDR3 length is 14 residues. CDR1 MGHRA and CDR2 YSYEKL come from the germline V gene. V gave up 3 bases and J gave up 13 bases, with 19 bases separating them. The CDR3 DNA sequence: TGCGCCAGCAGCCACCCACCCGCGCGGGGGCGACAGTTCTTC. Protein sequence: CASSHPPARGRQFF.

This clonotype was detected only a few times. V usage is TRBV27 and J usage is TRBJ1-2, with D unresolved. Trimming stripped 5 bases from V and 8 bases from J, with 18 bases between. The CDR3 is 14 amino acids. CDR1 is MNHEY and CDR2 is SMNVEV in the germline V gene (reference sequence). CDR3 DNA sequence: TGTGCCAGCAGTCTCAATTCTGGGGTGGGAGGCTACACCTTC. It specifies CASSLNSGVGGYTF.

This clonotype was picked up many times. The chain has TRBV7-9 and TRBJ1-4, with D uncertain. The germline V gene encodes CDR1 SEHNR and CDR2 FQNEAQ (reference sequence). The CDR3 is made up of 13 amino acids. V dropped 6 bases and J dropped 10 bases, with 15 bases sitting between them. The CDR3 DNA follows: TGTGCCAGCAGGCCGATAGGGAAAGGAAAACTGTTTTTT. Its protein product is CASRPIGKGKLFF. Full variable domain (rest looked up from reference TRBV7-9 and TRBJ1-4): DTGVSQNPRHKITKRGQNVTFRCDPISEHNRLYWYRQTLGQGPEFLTYFQNEAQLEKSRLLSDRFSAERPKGSFSTLEIQRTEQGDSAMYLCASRPIGKGKLFFGSGTQLSVL.

The chain recombines TRBV3-1 with TRBJ2-6, with a possible D match to TRBD2 (5 bases). Deletions cut 2 bases from V and 1 base from J, with 9 bases between. The V gene's germline CDR1 is LGHDT and CDR2 YNNKEL (reference sequence). The CDR3 contains 16 residues. DNA of the CDR3: TGTGCCAGCAGCCAAATTCCGGGGTCTGGGGCCAACGTCCTGACTTTC. This encodes CASSQIPGSGANVLTF. The variable domain in full, completed from reference TRBV3-1 and TRBJ2-6, reads DTAVSQTPKYLVTQMGNDKSIKCEQNLGHDTMYWYKQDSKKFLKIMFSYNNKELIINETVPNRFSPKSPDKAHLNLHINSLELGDSAVYFCASSQIPGSGANVLTFGAGSRLTVL.

The gene calls are TRBV28 and TRBJ2-1; 9 bases fit TRBD1. With 1 base clipped from V and 6 bases from J, the junction kept 10 bases outside the gene matches. The CDR3 runs to 17 residues. The germline CDR1 and CDR2 sequences are MDHEN and SYDVKM. The CDR3 sequence: CASSLSWGTGTANEQFF. The CDR3 nucleotides read TGTGCCAGCAGTTTATCCTGGGGGACAGGGACAGCCAATGAGCAGTTCTTC.